Below are 5 T cell receptor beta chains sequenced from a single sample in a study of sequential checkpoint blockade in melanoma. Regarding treatment: randomized to nivolumab then ipilimumab (arm A) or the reverse (arm B). Clones were read by immunoSEQ multiplex PCR, and TCRdb kept only the in-frame ones, dropping some. The sample yields roughly 7,200 clones, 28% seen once. This specimen consisted of tumor tissue (inferred from file names), obtained from a patient given nivolumab and ipilimumab in sequence. The source of these receptors is a human donor with melanoma.

The table lists this clone with many counts. V is TRBV11-3 and J is TRBJ2-7; 9 bases agree with TRBD2. The V segment lost 4 bases and the J segment 3 bases; nucleotides outside the gene matches: 7. The CDR3 sequence is 15 residues long. Germline CDR1 and CDR2: SGHNT and YENEEA. In nucleotides, the CDR3 is TGTGCCAGCAGCTCTAGCGGGGAGCCCTTCTACGAGCAGTACTTC. Translation: CASSSSGEPFYEQYF. The full variable domain, in which reference TRBV11-3 and TRBJ2-7 provide the parts outside the CDR3, is EAGVVQSPRYKIIEKKQPVAFWCNPISGHNTLYWYLQNLGQGPELLIRYENEEAVDDSQLPKDRFSAERLKGVDSTLKIQPAELGDSAVYLCASSSSGEPFYEQYFGPGTRLTVT.

The chain combines TRBV15 with TRBJ2-5; 8 nucleotides match TRBD2. The CDR3 runs 15 residues. Germline V gives CDR1 LNHNV, CDR2 YYDKDF (reference sequence). Losses at the gene ends were 0 bases for V and 4 bases for J; bases not matched to a gene: 4. This CDR3 is CATSRDRLAGETQYF. CDR3 in DNA: TGTGCCACCAGCAGAGATCGTCTAGCGGGAGAGACCCAGTACTTC.

This clone was counted between two and nine times. This sequence joins TRBV1 and TRBJ2-2; TRBD2, the D gene given by the table, was not confirmed from the DNA. TRBV1 represents a pseudogene. This CDR3 is built from 16 residues. CDR3 region: CASSQEGRAGTGELFF. The CDR3 nucleotides are TGCGCCAGCAGCCAAGAAGGGAGGGCCGGCACCGGGGAGCTGTTTTTT.

This clone counts as large. The chain joins TRBV9 to TRBJ2-1, with D possibly TRBD2 on 6 matching bases. CDR1 and CDR2 (germline): SGDLS, YYNGEE. The CDR3 runs 16 residues. The V end lost 0 bases, the J end lost 5 bases, and 15 bases lay between the germline ends. CDR3 sequence (DNA): TGTGCCAGCAGCGTAGGTACTAGCCTCCCGGACAATGAGCAGTTCTTC. Its protein product is CASSVGTSLPDNEQFF.

This clone was seen more than once but under ten times. The chain joins TRBV6-8 to TRBJ2-7; 7 positions agree with TRBD2. The length of the CDR3 is 13 residues. From germline, CDR1 is MNHGY and CDR2 SAAAGT. V was pared by 10 bases and J by 2 bases, with 8 bases of the junction left unmatched. This CDR3 reads CATTSDLTYEQYF. The CDR3 DNA reads as TGTGCCACCACTAGCGACCTGACCTACGAGCAGTACTTC.